The entry below gives a single T cell receptor (beta chain) sequence along with its context. The entry originates in a study of blood T cell repertoires in COVID-19. The wider study: Italy, Spain and the United States were the sources of the convalescent and acute COVID-19 samples.

The CDR3 sequence is 14 residues long. V gave up 6 bases and J gave up 4 bases; unmatched junction bases: 6. Germline-derived CDR1 and CDR2 are MNHEY and SVGAGI. Original processing methods: Amplification of reference gene primers was used by the study to estimate nucleated cell counts. Data came from immunoSEQ multiplex PCR; TCRdb stores just in-frame clones and leaves some out. V, J and clone size were drawn from that table, and D and trimming were deduced from the DNA. The sample includes around 97,000 clones, around 82% of them seen just once. The receptor comes from a human donor in a cohort sampled during active or convalescent COVID-19. The specimen was peripheral blood. J is TRBJ1-3 and V is TRBV6-5, with TRBD1 matching over 7 bases. In DNA, the CDR3 is TGTGCCAGCAGCGCCGGGACAGACGGAAACACCATATATTTT. Its translation: CASSAGTDGNTIYF.